This T cell receptor beta chain stems from a study of CD8+ T cells in alopecia areata. To note about this clone: Its target is unknown.

RNA extraction was followed by reverse transcription into cDNA, which acted as the sequencing template. The assay was immunoSEQ multiplex PCR, and TCRdb's table has in-frame clones only and misses some. The sample has about 150,000 clones, approximately 45% seen once; the top ten hold about 6.4%. Per the germline V gene, CDR1 is MNHEY and CDR2 is SMNVEV (reference sequence). V lost 4 bases to trimming and J lost 2 bases, with 23 bases between them. The CDR3 has 18 residues. Study outcomes and limitations: Possibly because of HLA-related factors, TCR sharing was less clear across patients than in mice.

The study team obtained lesional scalp punch biopsies and peripheral blood from alopecia areata patients. The sequenced sample was CD4+ T cells sorted from blood. The chain couples TRBV27 to TRBJ1-2; maybe TRBD1 (6 bases). The receptor was derived from a human donor with alopecia areata. The CDR3 DNA reads TGTGCCAGCAGTTCACACCGTCGGGGGGCAGAGAAAAACTATGGCTACACCTTC. It is translated as CASSSHRRGAEKNYGYTF.